The next 11 T cell receptor beta chains were all read from a single sample in a study of cytomegalovirus exposure and HLA in healthy donors. It was with 60 Vbeta and 13 Jbeta primers that the PCR ran. Some clones are missing from TCRdb's copy, which holds only in-frame ones; the method was immunoSEQ multiplex PCR. The sample has roughly 100,000 clones, about 71% seen once; the top ten hold 0.65% to 0.85%. Sample: PBMCs. The receptors shown here come from a boy aged 10-17 years in good health and CMV-seronegative.

The gene calls are TRBV29-1 and TRBJ2-1; D may be TRBD2 (6 bases). Trimming pared 3 bases from V and 8 bases from J, leaving 11 bases between. This CDR3 region has 12 residues. The V gene's germline CDR1 is SQVTM and CDR2 ANQGSEA. The CDR3 spells CSVEGLGYEQFF. In DNA form, the CDR3 reads TGCAGCGTTGAGGGACTTGGCTATGAGCAGTTCTTC.

This clone has more than one count but fewer than ten. This rearrangement joins TRBV6-6 to TRBJ2-7; maybe TRBD2 (6 bases). V lost 9 bases and J lost 2, with 17 bases in between. The CDR3 covers 14 residues. From germline, CDR1 is MNHNY and CDR2 SVGAGI (reference sequence). CDR3 region: CASRRREFTYEQYF. The CDR3 nucleotides read TGTGCCAGTCGGCGGAGGGAGTTCACCTACGAGCAGTACTTC.

The chain combines TRBV30 with TRBJ1-6; D call uncertain. The CDR3 extends over 13 amino acids. Germline CDR1 is GTSNPN and CDR2 is SVGIG (reference sequence). V was pared by 7 bases and J by 7 bases, with 14 bases between. The CDR3 region has the DNA TGTGCCTACCGGACGGGGTGGAATTCACCCCTCCACTTT. The encoded protein is CAYRTGWNSPLHF.

In this sample, this clone turned up once. The chain links TRBV27 to TRBJ1-2; D is ambiguous. In germline, CDR1 is MNHEY, CDR2 SMNVEV (reference sequence). Trimming cost V 0 bases and J 6 bases, with 8 bases left between them. The CDR3 is 13 residues long. The DNA for the CDR3 is TGTGCCAGCAGTTTATCCACAGTAGATGGCTACACCTTC. The encoded protein is CASSLSTVDGYTF.

V is TRBV30 and J is TRBJ1-1, with 12 bases that match TRBD1. This CDR3 has 15 amino acids. The germline CDR1 and CDR2 sequences are GTSNPN and SVGIG (reference sequence). V trimming: 2 bases; J trimming: 7 bases; junction bases outside the gene matches: 8. CDR3 nucleotides: TGTGCCTGGAGTCCCGGGACAGGGGGCATGGGTGAAGCTTTCTTT. Its translation is CAWSPGTGGMGEAFF.

Regarding this clone: Since the CDR3 does not end with the conserved phenylalanine or tryptophan, this likely comes from a read error. The chain joins TRBV6-5 to TRBJ2-6; no clear D gene. Trimming shortened V by 6 bases and J by 0 bases, and 6 bases separated the two germline ends. CDR1 is MNHEY, CDR2 SVGAGI, per germline. There are 14 residues in the CDR3. As DNA, the CDR3 is TGTGCCAGCAGCAGACTCTCTGGGGCCAACGTCCTGACTGTC. This translates into CASSRLSGANVLTV.

DNA for the CDR3: TGTGCCAGCAGCAAACGGATAAAACACAGGGGGCCTGGCGGGGAGCTGTTTTTT. Its translation: CASSKRIKHRGPGGELFF. This chain connects TRBV21-1 to TRBJ2-2; the D segment call TRBD1 is taken from the table without a DNA check. TRBV21-1 is labeled a pseudogene. CDR3 length: 18 amino acids.

V usage is TRBV9 and J usage is TRBJ2-1, with 14 bases lining up with TRBD2. V lost 4 bases and J lost 6; bases outside the gene matches: 3. CDR1 and CDR2 from the germline V gene are SGDLS and YYNGEE. The CDR3 has 15 amino acids. CDR3 residues: CASSRGLAGANEQFF. CDR3 sequence (DNA): TGTGCCAGCAGCAGGGGACTAGCGGGAGCCAATGAGCAGTTCTTC.

The chain recombines TRBV6-1 with TRBJ1-2; 8 bases line up with TRBD1. Germline CDR1 and CDR2: MNHNS and SASEGT. The CDR3 sequence is 14 residues long. V lost 5 bases and J lost 4; bases outside the gene matches: 6. Written as DNA, the CDR3 is TGTGCCAGCAGTATAGGACAGGGTAGCTATGGCTACACCTTC. This translates into CASSIGQGSYGYTF.

The rearrangement links TRBV7-9 to TRBJ2-1, with 7 bases fitting TRBD2. CDR1 and CDR2 (germline): SEHNR, FQNEAQ (reference sequence). The length of the CDR3 is 13 residues. V dropped 1 base and J dropped 7; count of bases not matched to a gene: 1. The CDR3 spells CASSLVRENEQFF. The CDR3 DNA is TGTGCCAGCAGCTTAGTGCGGGAGAATGAGCAGTTCTTC.

The chain uses TRBV2 and TRBJ2-3, with 7 bases aligning to TRBD1. Germline V CDR1 and CDR2: SNHLY, FYNNEI. The V segment lost 6 bases and the J segment 4 bases; nucleotides outside the gene matches: 4. The CDR3 length is 13 residues. CDR3 nucleotide sequence: TGTGCCAGCAGCGCGCAGGGGGCAGATACGCAGTATTTT. This gives the protein CASSAQGADTQYF.